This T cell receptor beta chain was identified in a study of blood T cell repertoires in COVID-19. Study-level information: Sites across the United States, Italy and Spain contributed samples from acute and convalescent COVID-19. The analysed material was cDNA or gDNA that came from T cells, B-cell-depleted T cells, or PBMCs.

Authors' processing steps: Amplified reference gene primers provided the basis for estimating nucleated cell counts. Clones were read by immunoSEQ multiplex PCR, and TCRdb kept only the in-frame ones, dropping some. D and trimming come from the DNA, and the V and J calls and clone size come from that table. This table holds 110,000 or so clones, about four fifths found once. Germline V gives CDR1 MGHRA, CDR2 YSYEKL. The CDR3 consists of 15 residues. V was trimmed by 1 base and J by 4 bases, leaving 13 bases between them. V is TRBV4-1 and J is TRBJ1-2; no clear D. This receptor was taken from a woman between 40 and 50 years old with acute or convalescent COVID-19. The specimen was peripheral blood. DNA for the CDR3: TGCGCCAGCAGCCAAGCTAGGTCGTCCTCCTATGGCTACACCTTC. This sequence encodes CASSQARSSSYGYTF.